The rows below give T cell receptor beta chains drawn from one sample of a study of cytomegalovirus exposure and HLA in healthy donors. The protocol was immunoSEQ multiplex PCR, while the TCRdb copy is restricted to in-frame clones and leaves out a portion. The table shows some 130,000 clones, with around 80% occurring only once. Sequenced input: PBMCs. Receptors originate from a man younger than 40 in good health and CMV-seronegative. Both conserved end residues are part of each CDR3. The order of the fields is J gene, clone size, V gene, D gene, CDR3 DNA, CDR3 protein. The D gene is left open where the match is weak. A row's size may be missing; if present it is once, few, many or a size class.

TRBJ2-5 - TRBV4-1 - TGCGCCAGCAGCCAACCAGGGGCTCTAGAGACCCAGTACTTC CASSQPGALETQYF
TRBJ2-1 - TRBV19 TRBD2 TGTGCCAGTTTGGGGACTAGTCTGCCTTACAATGAGCAGTTCTTC CASLGTSLPYNEQFF
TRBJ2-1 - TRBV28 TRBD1 TGTGCCAGCAGTTTAGGGACAGGGGGCAATGAGCAGTTCTTC CASSLGTGGNEQFF
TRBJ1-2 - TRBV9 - TGTGCCAGCAGCGCACAACAAACCGGGACTGACTATGGCTACACCTTC CASSAQQTGTDYGYTF
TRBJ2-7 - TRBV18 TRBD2 TGTGCCAGCTCGCTAACGGGACTAGCGGGAGGAGAGCAGTACTTC CASSLTGLAGGEQYF
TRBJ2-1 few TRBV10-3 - TGTGCCATCAGTAGCTCAAGGGGTGGCGATTACAATGAGCAGTTCTTC CAISSSRGGDYNEQFF
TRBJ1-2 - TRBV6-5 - TGTGCCAGCAGTTACTCGGCGAGGGGGTCGGGCTATGGCTACACCTTC CASSYSARGSGYGYTF
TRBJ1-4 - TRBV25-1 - TGTGCCAGCAGTGAGGGGACACCGCAACTGGAGGAAAAACTGTTTTTT CASSEGTPQLEEKLFF
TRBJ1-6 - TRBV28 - TGTGCCAGCAGAACTCCCATCAGGGGCTATAATTCACCCCTCCACTTT CASRTPIRGYNSPLHF
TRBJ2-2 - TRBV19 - TGTGCCAGTAGTATCCATTTGCAGGGTACCGGGGAGCTGTTTTTT CASSIHLQGTGELFF
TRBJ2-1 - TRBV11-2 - TGTGCCAGCAGCCCCGGGATTAATTACAATGAGCAGTTCTTC CASSPGINYNEQFF
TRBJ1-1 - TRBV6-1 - TGTGCCAGCAGTGAAGTCGGAGGAGCTACTGAAGCTTTCTTT CASSEVGGATEAFF
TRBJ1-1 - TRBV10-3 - TGTGCCATCAGTTTAGGAGTAATGAACACTGAAGCTTTCTTT CAISLGVMNTEAFF
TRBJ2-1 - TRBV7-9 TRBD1 TGTGCCAGCAGCTCTCCTCACGACAGGGGGACTGGGAATGAGCAGTTCTTC CASSSPHDRGTGNEQFF
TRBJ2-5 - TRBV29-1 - TGCAGCGTTGAAGGGTGGATAGCGGAGGGACAAGAGACCCAGTACTTC CSVEGWIAEGQETQYF
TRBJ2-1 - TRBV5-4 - TGTGCCAGCAGGCGCGACTCCTACAATGAGCAGTTCTTC CASRRDSYNEQFF
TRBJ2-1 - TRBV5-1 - TGCGCCAGCAGCCTGACTTCCTACAATGAGCAGTTCTTC CASSLTSYNEQFF
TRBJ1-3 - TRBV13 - TGTGCCAGCAGCTTAGTTCCGGGGTCGGACACCATATATTTT CASSLVPGSDTIYF
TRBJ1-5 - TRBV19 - TGTGCCAGTAGTATATCAAATCGCGGACACTTCAATCAGCCCCAGCATTTT CASSISNRGHFNQPQHF
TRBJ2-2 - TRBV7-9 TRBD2 TGTGCCAGCAGCTTCTGGCGGGAGCCGCGGACCGGGGAGCTGTTTTTT CASSFWREPRTGELFF